This is a list of T cell receptor beta chains from one sample in a study of shared clonotypes between healthy human individuals. Profiled with immunoSEQ multiplex PCR; TCRdb holds only in-frame clones, not every one. Here the sample spans some 980,000 clones, approximately 76% being singletons. The specimen was memory CD4+ T cells sorted from blood. These receptors originate from a young man in good health. Both conserved end residues are part of each CDR3. The D gene is left open where the match is weak. Some rows mark clone size as missing; the rest say once, few, many or name a class of expanded clone.

j_gene,abundance,v_gene,d_gene,CDR3aa,CDR3nt
TRBJ2-7,-,TRBV5-1,-,CASSLNRDNSYEQYF,TGCGCCAGCAGCTTGAACCGGGACAACTCCTACGAGCAGTACTTC
TRBJ1-6,-,TRBV19,-,CASSGRGRSPLHF,TGTGCCAGTAGTGGGAGGGGAAGGTCACCCCTCCACTTT
TRBJ2-1,-,TRBV6-1,TRBD2,CASSDSGYGNEQFF,TGTGCCAGCAGTGATAGCGGGTATGGCAATGAGCAGTTCTTC
TRBJ2-1,many,TRBV7-2,-,CASSAITSKYNEQFF,TGTGCCAGCAGCGCAATAACTAGCAAGTACAATGAGCAGTTCTTC
TRBJ2-2,few,TRBV19,TRBD2,CASSISSGVTNTGELFF,TGTGCCAGTAGTATATCTAGCGGGGTAACGAACACCGGGGAGCTGTTTTTT
TRBJ2-7,-,TRBV11-2,-,CASSLVGNEQYF,TGTGCCAGCAGCTTAGTGGGGAACGAGCAGTACTTC
TRBJ2-3,-,TRBV11-2,TRBD2,CASSSQLAPTDTQYF,TGTGCCAGCAGCTCACAACTAGCGCCCACAGATACGCAGTATTTT
TRBJ2-7,few,TRBV7-9,-,CASSSDRDNYEQYF,TGTGCCAGCAGCTCGGACAGAGATAACTACGAGCAGTACTTC
TRBJ2-1,few,TRBV30,-,CAWSVVGGSYNEQFF,TGTGCCTGGAGTGTTGTCGGTGGCTCCTACAATGAGCAGTTCTTC
TRBJ2-7,few,TRBV7-8,-,CASSLGASYEQYF,TGTGCCAGCAGCTTGGGAGCCTCCTACGAGCAGTACTTC
TRBJ1-3,-,TRBV15,TRBD1,CATSRRMDRAGNTIYF,TGTGCCACCAGCAGACGAATGGACAGGGCTGGAAACACCATATATTTT
TRBJ2-7,-,TRBV5-6,TRBD2,CASRVRGEGLYEQYF,TGTGCCAGCAGGGTACGGGGGGAAGGGTTGTACGAGCAGTACTTC
TRBJ1-2,-,TRBV19,-,CASSVPRETGGYGYTF,TGTGCCAGTAGTGTCCCCCGTGAGACAGGCGGCTATGGCTACACCTTC
TRBJ1-2,once,TRBV7-9,-,CASSLGENYGYTF,TGTGCCAGCAGCTTAGGCGAGAACTATGGCTACACCTTC
TRBJ1-1,-,TRBV27,-,CASSLGGGLNTEAFF,TGTGCCAGCAGTTTAGGGGGGGGGCTTAACACTGAAGCTTTCTTT
TRBJ2-5,-,TRBV5-3,-,CARSCRDSIQETQYF,TGTGCCAGAAGCTGCCGGGACTCGATACAAGAGACCCAGTACTTC
TRBJ1-2,-,TRBV7-2,TRBD1,CASSLEGAANYGYTF,TGTGCCAGCAGCTTAGAGGGGGCGGCCAACTATGGCTACACCTTC
TRBJ2-3,-,TRBV5-1,-,CASSLAGNRADTQYF,TGCGCCAGCAGCTTGGCAGGGAATCGGGCAGATACGCAGTATTTT
TRBJ1-1,once,TRBV19,-,CASTPAGVMNTEAFF,TGTGCCAGTACTCCAGCAGGGGTTATGAACACTGAAGCTTTCTTT
TRBJ2-7,-,TRBV19,TRBD1,CASSPQLHRTGFESYEQYF,TGTGCCAGTAGTCCCCAGTTACATCGGACAGGGTTTGAATCCTACGAGCAGTACTTC
TRBJ1-2,-,TRBV5-1,-,CASSHDWSYGYTF,TGCGCCAGCAGCCACGACTGGTCCTATGGCTACACCTTC
TRBJ1-1,-,TRBV5-4,TRBD1,CASSLRGPTEAFF,TGTGCCAGCAGCTTGAGGGGGCCAACTGAAGCTTTCTTT
TRBJ2-3,-,TRBV5-1,-,CASSLEAGKTDTQYF,TGCGCCAGCAGCTTGGAGGCGGGGAAGACAGATACGCAGTATTTT